This T cell receptor beta chain was retrieved from a study of metastatic and nonmetastatic thyroid tumors. Background on the study: From malignant and benign thyroid patients, repertoires in blood and in tumor or nodule tissue were compared. Study-wide findings and caveats: It was reported that TCR beta diversity was significantly higher in malignant thyroid tumors than benign nodules, in blood and tumor.

Original analysis: Researchers built a distant-metastasis classifier for papillary thyroid cancer that drew on CDR3 differences across clinicopathological groups. TCRdb called clones again from the PCR reads with MiXCR. The V and J calls reflect TCRdb's pipeline rather than the authors' work. Among some 41,000 clones listed, approximately 13% were seen once. The entire patient cohort was treatment-naive prior to thyroid surgery. V was clipped by 1 base and J by 4 bases, with 9 bases between them. Germline CDR1 reads KGHSY; CDR2 reads FQNENV. CDR3 length: 14 residues. This clone turned up a few times. Its antigen is undetermined.

V is TRBV16 and J is TRBJ2-3; no definite D call. Material for sequencing was blood. The TCR originated in a female donor with papillary thyroid cancer or a benign thyroid nodule (not recorded which). Some clones in this sample may be carry-over from other donors' samples. In DNA, the CDR3 is TGTGCCAGCAGCCAATTGTCGCCGCCAGATACGCAGTATTTT. Its protein is CASSQLSPPDTQYF.